Below, 19 T cell receptor beta chains from the same sample are listed, as sequenced in a study of cytomegalovirus exposure and HLA in healthy donors. Primers for the PCR totalled 60 Vbeta and 13 Jbeta. Data came from immunoSEQ multiplex PCR; TCRdb stores just in-frame clones and leaves some out. The sample has 170,000 or so clones, around 83% seen once. The sample taken for sequencing was PBMCs. These receptors all stem from a man between 50 and 59 years old in good health and CMV-seronegative.

The CDR3 reads CASSLVWGRGIIEQYF. As DNA, the CDR3 is TGCGCCAGCAGCTTGGTTTGGGGCAGGGGGATCATCGAGCAGTACTTC. The J gene is TRBJ2-7, the V gene TRBV5-1; 7 positions match TRBD1. The CDR3 covers 16 residues. Germline loops: CDR1 SGHRS, CDR2 YFSETQ. V trimming: 0 bases; J trimming: 6 bases; junction bases outside the gene matches: 12.

The V gene is TRBV7-2, the J gene TRBJ2-5; no clear D gene. Germline V gives CDR1 SGHTA, CDR2 FQGNSA. The germline V and J ends were trimmed by 1 base and 9 bases, with 18 bases remaining between them. CDR3 length: 15 amino acids. CDR3 protein: CASSLEPSRPEAQYF. CDR3 nucleotides: TGTGCCAGCAGCTTAGAGCCCTCCCGACCCGAGGCCCAGTACTTC.

The chain carries TRBV6-6 and TRBJ1-6, with 9 bases aligning to TRBD1. V lost 2 bases to trimming and J lost 8 bases; unmatched junction nucleotides: 4. CDR1 and CDR2 from the germline V gene are MNHNY and SVGAGI (reference sequence). The CDR3 is made up of 15 amino acids. The CDR3, as DNA: TGTGCCAGCAGTTACACGGGACAGGGTGATTCACCCCTCCACTTT. Translated, it gives CASSYTGQGDSPLHF.

This clone was counted a single time. The chain uses TRBV5-6 and TRBJ1-2; no clear D. The CDR3 loop spans 15 amino acids. V lost 4 bases and J lost 2, with 15 bases in between. Germline V gene sequence: CDR1 SGHDT, CDR2 YYEEEE. CDR3 DNA: TGTGCCAGCAGCCGCCCCTCTCAAGCCAACTATGGCTACACCTTC. Translating it yields CASSRPSQANYGYTF. The variable domain in full, completed from reference TRBV5-6 and TRBJ1-2, reads DAGVTQSPTHLIKTRGQQVTLRCSPKSGHDTVSWYQQALGQGPQFIFQYYEEEERQRGNFPDRFSGHQFPNYSSELNVNALLLGDSALYLCASSRPSQANYGYTFGSGTRLTVV.

CDR3 residues: CASSGGQHYEQYF. DNA of the CDR3: TGTGCCAGCAGTGGGGGACAGCACTACGAGCAGTACTTC. V gene TRBV6-5 combines with J gene TRBJ2-7; 7 bases line up with TRBD1. The CDR3 has 13 residues. The germline CDR1 and CDR2 sequences are MNHEY and SVGAGI. Trimming took 5 bases from V and 3 from J; bases not matched to a gene: 4.

V gene TRBV18 combines with J gene TRBJ2-3, with a tentative D call TRBD2 (6 bases). The CDR3 contains 12 residues. Trimming cost V 6 bases and J 9 bases, with 13 bases left between them. CDR1 and CDR2 from the germline V gene are KGHSH and LQKENI. Written as DNA, the CDR3 is TGTGCCAGCTCGCGCAGGGAGGTGACGCAGTATTTT. Encoded protein: CASSRREVTQYF.

V gene TRBV2 combines with J gene TRBJ2-5; a weak D match, TRBD2 (7 bases). With 2 bases removed from V and 3 bases from J, the gap between germline ends came to 16 bases. Germline V gene lookup returns CDR1 SNHLY and CDR2 FYNNEI. The CDR3 has 16 residues. CDR3: CASSEMWGGQKETQYF. CDR3 nucleotides: TGTGCCAGCAGTGAAATGTGGGGGGGCCAGAAAGAGACCCAGTACTTC. Complete variable domain (other parts from reference TRBV2 and TRBJ2-5): EPEVTQTPSHQVTQMGQEVILRCVPISNHLYFYWYRQILGQKVEFLVSFYNNEISEKSEIFDDQFSVERPDGSNFTLKIRSTKLEDSAMYFCASSEMWGGQKETQYFGPGTRLLVL.

This rearrangement joins TRBV7-8 to TRBJ2-3; TRBD1 matches 8 bases. The germline V gene has CDR1 SGHVS and CDR2 FQNEAQ. The trim removed 4 bases at V and 3 bases at J, leaving 9 bases unmatched. The CDR3 loop spans 16 amino acids. This CDR3 reads CASSSTQGVSTDTQYF. CDR3 DNA sequence: TGTGCCAGCAGCTCTACACAGGGGGTCTCAACAGATACGCAGTATTTT.

With respect to this clone: This CDR3 is also generated by other DNA sequences in the sample. The J gene is TRBJ1-1, the V gene TRBV6-5, with a tentative D call TRBD1 (6 bases). Trimming took off 4 bases at V and 4 bases at J, with 10 bases between the two ends. The CDR3 runs to 13 residues. CDR1 is MNHEY and CDR2 is SVGAGI in the germline V gene. The CDR3 is CASSLGRGTEAFF. The CDR3 coding sequence is TGTGCCAGCAGTTTAGGCAGGGGCACTGAAGCTTTCTTT.

This chain uses TRBV10-2 with TRBJ2-1; the match to TRBD2 covers 7 bases. J was trimmed by 9 bases and V by 2 bases; bases with no gene match: 13. Germline V gene lookup returns CDR1 WSHSY and CDR2 SAAADI. CDR3 length equals 16 residues. The CDR3: CASSEVPGGSKGEQFF. In nucleotides, the CDR3 is TGCGCCAGCAGTGAGGTTCCGGGGGGTTCTAAGGGTGAGCAGTTCTTC.

This clone was observed a handful of times. The CDR3 region has the DNA TGTGCCAGCAGTGATTACAGAAACACCATATATTTT. Its translation is CASSDYRNTIYF. The rearrangement links TRBV6-1 to TRBJ1-3; no clear D gene. V was trimmed by 3 bases and J by 5 bases, leaving 5 bases between them. The CDR3 consists of 12 residues. Germline values: CDR1 MNHNS, CDR2 SASEGT.

This chain links TRBV28 with TRBJ2-1; D is perhaps TRBD1 (7 bases). CDR3 size: 16 residues. Germline CDR1 and CDR2: MDHEN and SYDVKM. The V end lost 8 bases, the J end lost 1 base, and 18 bases lay between the germline ends. CDR3: CASDWSPGGSYNEQFF. For the CDR3, the DNA is TGTGCCAGCGACTGGTCCCCAGGGGGGTCCTACAATGAGCAGTTCTTC.

This chain joins TRBV5-5 and TRBJ1-5, with 8 nucleotides matching TRBD1. J gave up 4 bases and V 5 bases, and 5 bases lay outside the gene matches. This CDR3 comprises 14 residues. CDR1 and CDR2 from the germline V gene are SGHKS and YYEKEE (reference sequence). The CDR3 DNA is TGTGCCAGCAGACCTACAGGGGGGAATCAGCCCCAGCATTTT. It specifies CASRPTGGNQPQHF.

This rearrangement joins TRBV7-3 to TRBJ2-2, with 8 bases identical to TRBD1. CDR3 length: 15 amino acids. V dropped 0 bases and J dropped 7; count of bases not matched to a gene: 4. CDR1 and CDR2 from the germline V gene are SGHTA and FQGTGA. The DNA of the CDR3 is TGTGCCAGCAGCTTAACCCAGGGGGCGTACGGGGAGCTGTTTTTT. Its translation is CASSLTQGAYGELFF. The full variable domain, rest sourced from reference TRBV7-3 and TRBJ2-2, is GAGVSQTPSNKVTEKGKYVELRCDPISGHTALYWYRQSLGQGPEFLIYFQGTGAADDSGLPNDRFFAVRPEGSVSTLKIQRTERGDSAVYLCASSLTQGAYGELFFGEGSRLTVL.

V gene TRBV6-5 combines with J gene TRBJ2-5; 9 bases are a match to TRBD1. CDR1 and CDR2 (germline): MNHEY, SVGAGI. J gave up 14 bases and V 5 bases, and 18 bases lay outside the gene matches. The CDR3 loop spans 15 amino acids. The CDR3 loop is CASSPYGTGFDAGYF. The CDR3 DNA is TGTGCCAGCAGTCCCTATGGGACAGGGTTTGACGCCGGTTACTTC.

V is TRBV7-9 and J is TRBJ2-7; the match to TRBD1 covers 9 bases. V lost 2 bases, J lost 0 bases, and 2 bases stayed unmatched. The CDR3 sequence is 15 residues long. Germline assignment: CDR1 SEHNR and CDR2 FQNEAQ (reference sequence). The DNA for the CDR3 is TGTGCCAGCAGCTTACCGGACAGGGGCTCCTACGAGCAGTACTTC. The encoded protein is CASSLPDRGSYEQYF. Together with reference TRBV7-9 and TRBJ2-7, the CDR3 gives the full variable domain: DTGVSQNPRHKITKRGQNVTFRCDPISEHNRLYWYRQTLGQGPEFLTYFQNEAQLEKSRLLSDRFSAERPKGSFSTLEIQRTEQGDSAMYLCASSLPDRGSYEQYFGPGTRLTVT.

The chain carries TRBV19 and TRBJ2-7; TRBD2 might be the D (6 bases). Trimming shortened V by 3 bases and J by 6 bases, and 9 bases separated the two germline ends. This CDR3 has 12 amino acids. Germline CDR1 is LNHDA and CDR2 is SQIVND (reference sequence). For the CDR3, the DNA is TGTGCCAGTAGTATGGAGGGGCTCGAGCAGTACTTC. It is translated as CASSMEGLEQYF.

The rearrangement joins TRBV18 to TRBJ1-1, with D perhaps matching TRBD1 (5 bases). Trimming stripped 2 bases from V and 5 bases from J, with 9 bases between. The CDR3 consists of 13 residues. The germline gives CDR1 KGHSH, CDR2 LQKENI. In DNA, the CDR3 is TGTGCCAGCTCACCAACGGGGGGGACTGAAGCTTTCTTT. Its translation is CASSPTGGTEAFF.

The rearrangement links TRBV4-2 to TRBJ2-7, with TRBD2 matching 8 bases. The germline gives CDR1 LGHNA, CDR2 YNFKEQ. The V and J ends lost 4 bases and 3 bases, in that order; junction bases with no gene match: 2. This CDR3 is 13 amino acids long. The CDR3 DNA reads as TGTGCCAGCAGCCTAGCGGGAAGCTACGAGCAGTACTTC. Translating it yields CASSLAGSYEQYF.